These 13 T cell receptor beta chains originate from one sample sequenced in a study of shared clonotypes between healthy human individuals. TCRdb keeps only in-frame clones here, not all; method: immunoSEQ multiplex PCR. The data contain 2 million to 2.5 million clones, roughly 95% of them singletons. In the naive CD8 group, cells lacked CD45RO and were positively selected for CCR7, so terminally differentiated effector memory CD45RA+ cells were left out. Material: naive CD8+ T cells sorted from blood. The receptors derive from a man aged 18 to 29 in good health.

This chain joins TRBV19 and TRBJ2-7; D is unresolved. There are 13 residues in the CDR3. CDR1 is LNHDA, CDR2 SQIVND, per germline (reference sequence). V was shortened by 0 bases and J by 6 bases, with 9 bases between the two germline ends. The CDR3 coding sequence is TGTGCCAGTAGTATAGATTTCGGCGGCGAGCAGTACTTC. The encoded protein is CASSIDFGGEQYF.

The rearrangement links TRBV7-9 to TRBJ2-7, with no clear D. This CDR3 is built from 15 residues. The V end was cut by 1 base, the J end by 0 bases, with 10 bases between. Germline assignment: CDR1 SEHNR and CDR2 FQNEAQ (reference sequence). The CDR3, as DNA: TGTGCCAGCAGCTTAGGGGCGAGTAGCTCCTACGAGCAGTACTTC. It specifies CASSLGASSSYEQYF.

This clone was detected only once. The rearrangement links TRBV11-2 to TRBJ1-3; D perhaps matches TRBD1 (5 bases). The CDR3 covers 18 residues. V lost 3 bases to trimming and J lost 0 bases, with 18 bases between them. CDR1 SGHAT and CDR2 FQNNGV come from the germline V gene. CDR3 residues: CASSLSPGLLSSGNTIYF. In DNA, the CDR3 is TGTGCCAGCAGCTTGTCCCCGGGACTACTGAGCTCTGGAAACACCATATATTTT.

The rearrangement joins TRBV2 to TRBJ1-3; D call uncertain. The length of the CDR3 is 15 residues. Germline V gene data show CDR1 as SNHLY and CDR2 as FYNNEI. Trimming left V 0 bases short and J 0 bases short, with 6 bases between. The CDR3, as DNA: TGTGCCAGCAGTGAAGCCTCAGTCTCTGGAAACACCATATATTTT. Protein product: CASSEASVSGNTIYF. The whole variable domain, filled in from reference TRBV2 and TRBJ1-3, reads EPEVTQTPSHQVTQMGQEVILRCVPISNHLYFYWYRQILGQKVEFLVSFYNNEISEKSEIFDDQFSVERPDGSNFTLKIRSTKLEDSAMYFCASSEASVSGNTIYFGEGSWLTVV.

This chain uses TRBV28 with TRBJ1-2; D not certain. Trimming shortened V by 5 bases and J by 0 bases, and 7 bases separated the two germline ends. This CDR3 has 13 amino acids. Germline CDR1 MDHEN, CDR2 SYDVKM. CDR3 sequence: CASSPPANYGYTF. The CDR3 bases are TGTGCCAGCAGTCCCCCTGCTAACTATGGCTACACCTTC.

This chain uses TRBV7-9 with TRBJ2-7; 10 bases agree with TRBD1. The CDR3 is made up of 15 amino acids. Unmatched junction bases numbered 6, after V lost 5 bases and J lost 2 bases. From germline, CDR1 is SEHNR and CDR2 FQNEAQ (reference sequence). In DNA, the CDR3 is TGTGCCAGCAGCCTCCGGGACAGGGGAGCCTACGAGCAGTACTTC. It yields the protein CASSLRDRGAYEQYF.

The V call is TRBV7-6, the J call TRBJ2-2; D gene unclear. Germline values: CDR1 SGHVS, CDR2 FNYEAQ. The CDR3 loop spans 14 amino acids. Trimming removed 1 base at V and 7 bases at J, with 10 bases between. DNA for the CDR3: TGTGCCAGCAGCTTAGAACATTACATCGGGGAGCTGTTTTTT. This sequence encodes CASSLEHYIGELFF.

The rearrangement joins TRBV11-1 to TRBJ2-1; D ambiguous. Germline values: CDR1 SGHAT, CDR2 FQDESV (reference sequence). The CDR3 extends over 14 amino acids. The V and J ends lost 5 bases and 4 bases respectively, with 12 bases between them. The CDR3 region has the DNA TGTGCCAGCAGCCCCGCCGGGCCTTACAATGAGCAGTTCTTC. Its protein is CASSPAGPYNEQFF. The full variable domain, completed using reference TRBV11-1 and TRBJ2-1, is EAEVAQSPRYKITEKSQAVAFWCDPISGHATLYWYRQILGQGPELLVQFQDESVVDDSQLPKDRFSAERLKGVDSTLKIQPAELGDSAMYLCASSPAGPYNEQFFGPGTRLTVL.

This chain connects TRBV18 to TRBJ1-5; possibly TRBD1 for D (5 bases). Deletions cut 4 bases from V and 2 bases from J, with 21 bases between. The CDR3 length is 18 residues. CDR1 and CDR2 (germline): KGHSH, LQKENI. The CDR3 DNA reads as TGTGCCAGCTCACAGCCGAAACCAGGGTCGGGTGGCAATCAGCCCCAGCATTTT. It translates to CASSQPKPGSGGNQPQHF.

With regard to this clone: The sample holds other DNA sequences that translate to the same CDR3. The V call is TRBV6-6, the J call TRBJ2-7, with TRBD2 identical over 14 bases. CDR3 length: 14 residues. CDR1 is MNHNY and CDR2 is SVGAGI in the germline V gene (reference sequence). Trimming cost V 5 bases and J 3 bases; bases outside gene matches: 0. This CDR3 reads CASSGLAGGYEQYF. CDR3 coding DNA: TGTGCCAGCAGTGGACTAGCGGGAGGCTACGAGCAGTACTTC.

The chain is built from TRBV6-6 and TRBJ2-5; D tentatively fits TRBD1 or TRBD2 (5 bases each). CDR1 and CDR2 from the germline V gene are MNHNY and SVGAGI (reference sequence). This CDR3 spans 13 amino acids. V was clipped by 2 bases and J by 5 bases, with 9 bases between them. The CDR3 here is CASSYVGEETQYF. The CDR3 region has the DNA TGTGCCAGCAGTTACGTGGGGGAGGAGACCCAGTACTTC.

To note about this clone: Other DNA sequences in this sample translate to the same CDR3. The CDR3 bases are TGCGCCAGCAGCCCAGGGACAGGAGGCTACGAGCAGTACTTC. It yields the protein CASSPGTGGYEQYF. The rearrangement uses TRBV5-1 and TRBJ2-7, with TRBD1 identical over 8 bases. The CDR3 has 14 residues. CDR1 is SGHRS, CDR2 YFSETQ, per germline. J was trimmed by 3 bases and V by 4 bases; bases with no gene match: 6.

This clone was recorded once. The chain uses TRBV7-6 and TRBJ2-1; D call uncertain. V was cut by 2 bases and J by 9 bases, with 20 bases left in between. The CDR3 totals 16 residues. Per germline, CDR1 SGHVS and CDR2 FNYEAQ. CDR3 in DNA: TGTGCCAGCAGCTTAAATAGTCCACGGCTGGCGGCTGAGCAGTTCTTC. Translating it yields CASSLNSPRLAAEQFF.